This TCR beta chain emerged from a study of cytomegalovirus exposure and HLA in healthy donors. Broader study findings: No immune exposure information besides CMV serostatus was available.

The primer mix had 60 Vbeta and 13 Jbeta primers. This table comes from immunoSEQ multiplex PCR, and its TCRdb copy is limited to in-frame clones, with some not included. The sample holds 190,000 or so clones; approximately 78% are singletons and the top ten take roughly 6%. Points on this clone: Its specificity is unknown.

The sample taken for sequencing was PBMCs. This clonotype originated in a woman aged 45-59 years in good health and CMV-seropositive.

CDR3 in amino acids: CASSLGQTLNQPQHF. The CDR3 region has the DNA TGTGCCAGCAGCCTGGGACAGACCCTCAATCAGCCCCAGCATTTT. The V call is TRBV6-6, the J call TRBJ1-5; 7 bases match TRBD1. Germline V gene sequence: CDR1 MNHNY, CDR2 SVGAGI (reference sequence). Unmatched junction bases numbered 8, after V lost 6 bases and J lost 3 bases. The CDR3 runs 15 residues.